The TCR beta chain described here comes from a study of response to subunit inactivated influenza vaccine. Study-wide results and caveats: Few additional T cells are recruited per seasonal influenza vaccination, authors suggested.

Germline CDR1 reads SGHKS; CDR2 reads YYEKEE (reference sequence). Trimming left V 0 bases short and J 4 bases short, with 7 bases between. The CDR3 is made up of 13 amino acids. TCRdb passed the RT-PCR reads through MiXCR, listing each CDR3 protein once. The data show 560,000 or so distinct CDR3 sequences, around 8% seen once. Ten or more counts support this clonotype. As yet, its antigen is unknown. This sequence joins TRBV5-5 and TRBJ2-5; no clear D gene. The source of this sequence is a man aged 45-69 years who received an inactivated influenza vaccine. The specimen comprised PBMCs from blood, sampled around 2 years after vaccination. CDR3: CASSLGPSETQYF. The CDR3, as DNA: TGTGCCAGCAGCTTGGGCCCCTCAGAGACCCAGTACTTC. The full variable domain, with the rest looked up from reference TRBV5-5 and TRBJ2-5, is DAGVTQSPTHLIKTRGQQVTLRCSPISGHKSVSWYQQVLGQGPQFIFQYYEKEERGRGNFPDRFSARQFPNYSSELNVNALLLGDSALYLCASSLGPSETQYFGPGTRLLVL.